The 5 T cell receptor beta chains below all came from one sample that was sequenced in a study of regulatory T cells in long-lasting Graves disease. The time point was: newly diagnosed GD, antithyroid drugs for less than 3 months. RNA isolated from PBMCs was used to make the TCR library. According to the study, TCR beta libraries were built with iRepertoire HTBI primers and CDR3-region Arm-PCR. Via MiXCR, TCRdb re-called the multiplex PCR reads, giving one row per CDR3 protein. Counted here are 620,000 or so distinct CDR3 sequences, approximately 15% occurring once; the ten biggest clones make up approximately 18%. The sample also formed part of further work on T cells in Graves' hyperthyroidism and ophthalmopathy.

The sample was peripheral blood mononuclear cells (PBMCs), taken at new diagnosis, from a patient treated with antithyroid drugs. Receptors were obtained from a woman aged 30 to 39 with Graves disease.

This clonotype was detected only a few times. This rearrangement joins TRBV7-3 to TRBJ1-2, with no clear D. Trimming removed 5 bases from V and 7 bases from J, with 20 bases in between. Looked up from germline, CDR1 is SGHTA and CDR2 is FQGTGA. The CDR3 length is 15 residues. The CDR3 is CASSPGWEVGSGYTF. In nucleotides, the CDR3 is TGTGCCAGCAGCCCCGGGTGGGAAGTAGGTTCTGGCTACACCTTC.

Remarks on this clonotype: The junction differs from germline at one of its ends, possibly a read error. The rearrangement uses TRBV11-2 and TRBJ2-5; D ambiguous. The CDR3 is 12 amino acids. Germline V gene data show CDR1 as SGHAT and CDR2 as FQNNGV. The CDR3 DNA sequence: TGTGCCAGCAGCTTAGGGCAAGAGGCCCAGTACTTC. Protein: CASSLGQEAQYF.

V is TRBV20-1 and J is TRBJ1-2; D unresolved. CDR3 length: 15 residues. Germline assignment: CDR1 DFQATT and CDR2 SNEGSKA (reference sequence). The V end was cut by 3 bases, the J end by 4 bases, with 18 bases between. CDR3 sequence reads: CSARVRTAASYGYTF. CDR3 in DNA: TGCAGTGCTAGGGTTAGAACGGCGGCAAGCTATGGCTACACCTTC.

This clonotype appeared many times. V is TRBV2 and J is TRBJ1-5; TRBD1 is a possible D gene (5 bases). The germline gives CDR1 SNHLY, CDR2 FYNNEI. The ends were cut back, 3 bases at V and 6 bases at J, with 15 bases in the middle. The CDR3 contains 15 residues. CDR3 amino acids: CASSDGVRRGQPQHF. For the CDR3, the DNA is TGTGCCAGCAGTGATGGTGTAAGGAGGGGTCAGCCCCAGCATTTT.

This clonotype was picked up many times. The CDR3 coding sequence is TGTGCCAGCTCCCAGGCCGGGACGACCTACAATGAGCAGTTCTTC. It codes for CASSQAGTTYNEQFF. The chain combines TRBV18 with TRBJ2-1; possibly TRBD1 or TRBD2 for D (5 bases each). Germline V gene data show CDR1 as KGHSH and CDR2 as LQKENI. The CDR3 loop spans 15 amino acids. V was pared by 6 bases and J by 2 bases, with 14 bases between.